This is a list of T cell receptor beta chains from one sample in a study of control samples from healthy donors and cancer patients. TCRdb's copy holds only in-frame clones and misses some; the assay was immunoSEQ multiplex PCR. The data hold roughly 130,000 clones, with 75% to 90% observed a single time. Sequencing was carried out using blood. The receptor set was obtained from a woman aged 30 to 39 in good health. CDR3s include the opening cysteine and the closing phenylalanine or tryptophan. The order of the fields is clone size, CDR3 length, V gene, J gene, D gene, CDR3 DNA, CDR3 protein. A D gene is named only where the DNA matches it firmly. Clone size is given for some rows only: seen once, a few or many times, or a class if the clone is expanded.

size: NA
length: 13
V: TRBV3-1/TRBV3-2
J: TRBJ1-2
D: NA
DNA: TGTGCCAGCAGCCCGCTCAGGTACTATGGCTACACCTTC
CDR3: CASSPLRYYGYTF

size: NA
length: 16
V: TRBV4-2
J: TRBJ1-2
D: TRBD1
DNA: TGTGCCAGCAGCCCGGACAGGGGTTCTCTAGGGGGTGGCTACACCTTC
CDR3: CASSPDRGSLGGGYTF

size: NA
length: 13
V: TRBV30
J: TRBJ1-1
D: NA
DNA: TGTGCCTGGACCTACAGACCGAACACTGAAGCTTTCTTT
CDR3: CAWTYRPNTEAFF

size: NA
length: 21
V: TRBV13
J: TRBJ1-5
D: TRBD1
DNA: TGTGCCAGCAGCCCTCTAGTTGTGGGTCGGACAGGGAAGAGGAGCAATCAGCCCCAGCATTTT
CDR3: CASSPLVVGRTGKRSNQPQHF

size: NA
length: 17
V: TRBV11-2
J: TRBJ2-2
D: NA
DNA: TGTGCCAGCAGCTTAGTGTTAAGCAGGGCAAGCACCGGGGAGCTGTTTTTT
CDR3: CASSLVLSRASTGELFF

size: NA
length: 17
V: TRBV27
J: TRBJ2-3
D: TRBD2
DNA: TGTGCCAGCAGTCGCGGACTAGCGGGAGAGGTCGCAGATACGCAGTATTTT
CDR3: CASSRGLAGEVADTQYF

size: few
length: 14
V: TRBV29-1
J: TRBJ1-1
D: TRBD1
DNA: TGCAGCGTTCCTCAGGGAGGGGGCGCGGGGAAAGCTTTCTTT
CDR3: CSVPQGGGAGKAFF

size: NA
length: 16
V: TRBV7-2
J: TRBJ2-7
D: NA
DNA: TGTGCCAGCAGCCTAAGCTGGGACTCCGTTCGATACGAGCAGTACTTC
CDR3: CASSLSWDSVRYEQYF

size: NA
length: 15
V: TRBV5-1
J: TRBJ2-7
D: TRBD1
DNA: TGCGCCAGCAGTACCACCGGGACAGGGATATACGAGCAGTACTTC
CDR3: CASSTTGTGIYEQYF

size: NA
length: 15
V: TRBV7-8
J: TRBJ1-5
D: NA
DNA: TGTGCCAGCAGCTTAGCAGGGGGGAGCAATCAGCCCCAGCATTTT
CDR3: CASSLAGGSNQPQHF

size: NA
length: 19
V: TRBV10-1
J: TRBJ2-6
D: TRBD2
DNA: TGCGCCAGCAGTGAGTTTCGACTAGCGGGGCCCTCTGGGGCCAACGTCCTGACTTTC
CDR3: CASSEFRLAGPSGANVLTF

size: NA
length: 16
V: TRBV7-8
J: TRBJ2-1
D: TRBD2
DNA: TGTGCCAGCAGCATCCTGGGGACTAGCTCCTACAATGAGCAGTTCTTC
CDR3: CASSILGTSSYNEQFF

size: NA
length: 17
V: TRBV21-1
J: TRBJ2-1
D: NA
DNA: TGTGCCAGCAGCAAAGGGCCCCGGGGACTAGCGGGAGGTGAGCAGTTCTTC
CDR3: CASSKGPRGLAGGEQFF

size: NA
length: 13
V: TRBV2
J: TRBJ2-7
D: TRBD1
DNA: TGTGCCAGCACACGGGACAGGGTCCTCGAGCAGTACTTC
CDR3: CASTRDRVLEQYF

size: NA
length: 15
V: TRBV15
J: TRBJ1-4
D: TRBD1
DNA: TGTGCCACCAGCAGGTTCAGGGGGACTAATGAAAAACTGTTTTTT
CDR3: CATSRFRGTNEKLFF

size: NA
length: 17
V: TRBV6-2/TRBV6-3
J: TRBJ2-1
D: TRBD2
DNA: TGTGCCAGCAGTCACGGGGTAGGACTAGCGTCCTTCAATGAGCAGTTCTTC
CDR3: CASSHGVGLASFNEQFF

size: NA
length: 13
V: TRBV15
J: TRBJ1-5
D: NA
DNA: TGTGCCACCGGGGTTGCTAGCAATCAGCCCCAGCATTTT
CDR3: CATGVASNQPQHF

size: NA
length: 11
V: TRBV2
J: TRBJ1-2
D: NA
DNA: TGTGCCAGCAGGAGACACTATGGCTACACCTTC
CDR3: CASRRHYGYTF

size: NA
length: 12
V: TRBV20-1
J: TRBJ1-4
D: NA
DNA: TGCAGTGCTAGTTTCCATAATGAAAAGCTGTTTTTT
CDR3: CSASFHNEKLFF

size: NA
length: 13
V: TRBV30
J: TRBJ1-1
D: NA
DNA: TGTGCCTGGACCACAGGGACGGACACTGAAGCTTTCTTT
CDR3: CAWTTGTDTEAFF

size: once
length: 13
V: TRBV2
J: TRBJ2-1
D: NA
DNA: TGTGCCAGCAGTCTCGGACCGAACAATGAGCAGTTCTTC
CDR3: CASSLGPNNEQFF

size: NA
length: 11
V: TRBV20-1
J: TRBJ1-1
D: NA
DNA: TGCAGTGCTAACAGAAAATCTGAAGCTTTCTTT
CDR3: CSANRKSEAFF

size: NA
length: 15
V: TRBV9
J: TRBJ2-3
D: TRBD1
DNA: TGTGCCAGCACCCAGGGGGTAGCTAGCACAGATACGCAGTATTTT
CDR3: CASTQGVASTDTQYF

size: NA
length: 15
V: TRBV29-1
J: TRBJ1-5
D: NA
DNA: TGCAGCGTTCGAGAAGACCGGCTGGGCAATCAGCCCCAGCATTTT
CDR3: CSVREDRLGNQPQHF

size: NA
length: 16
V: TRBV7-6
J: TRBJ1-1
D: TRBD1
DNA: TGTGCCAGCAGCTTAGCGGGGCAGGGGGGAATGTCTGAAGCTTTCTTT
CDR3: CASSLAGQGGMSEAFF

size: once
length: 14
V: TRBV30
J: TRBJ2-1
D: TRBD2
DNA: TGTGCCTGGAGTAGGACTAGCGGGTTCTATGAGCAGTTCTTC
CDR3: CAWSRTSGFYEQFF

size: NA
length: 15
V: TRBV18
J: TRBJ2-1
D: NA
DNA: TGTGCCAGCTCACGCGAAGTTAGCTCCTACAATGAGCAGTTCTTC
CDR3: CASSREVSSYNEQFF

size: once
length: 14
V: TRBV7-9
J: TRBJ2-3
D: NA
DNA: TGTGCCAGCAGTTCGGGGACTAGCACAGATACGCAGTATTTT
CDR3: CASSSGTSTDTQYF

size: NA
length: 14
V: TRBV3-1/TRBV3-2
J: TRBJ2-3
D: NA
DNA: TGTGCCAGCAGCCCGCTGGTGAGCACAGATACGCAGTATTTT
CDR3: CASSPLVSTDTQYF

size: NA
length: 18
V: TRBV4-2
J: TRBJ1-1
D: NA
DNA: TGTGCCAGCAGCCAAGAGCCGAGACCCATAATCATGAACACTGAAGCTTTCTTT
CDR3: CASSQEPRPIIMNTEAFF

size: NA
length: 14
V: TRBV12-1
J: TRBJ1-2
D: NA
DNA: TGTGCCAGCAGCTTAGAGGGAACCTTCTATGGCTACACCTTC
CDR3: CASSLEGTFYGYTF

size: NA
length: 13
V: TRBV10-3
J: TRBJ2-7
D: NA
DNA: TGTGCCATCAGTGAGGAGCCCCTGGAGGAGCAGTACTTC
CDR3: CAISEEPLEEQYF

size: once
length: 19
V: TRBV19
J: TRBJ1-4
D: NA
DNA: TGTGCCAGTAGTATAGGGGTCGGCTTCGACTTTGCAACTAATGAAAAACTGTTTTTT
CDR3: CASSIGVGFDFATNEKLFF

size: once
length: 13
V: TRBV28
J: TRBJ1-1
D: TRBD1
DNA: TGTGCCAGCGCGGGACAGATGAACACTGAAGCTTTCTTT
CDR3: CASAGQMNTEAFF

size: once
length: 16
V: TRBV11-2
J: TRBJ1-2
D: NA
DNA: TGTGCCAGCAGCTTAAATTTCGCCGGGGGCAACTATGGCTACACCTTC
CDR3: CASSLNFAGGNYGYTF

size: NA
length: 15
V: TRBV20-1
J: TRBJ1-4
D: TRBD1
DNA: TGCAGTGCGAGTACACAGGGGACCACTAATGAAAAACTGTTTTTT
CDR3: CSASTQGTTNEKLFF

size: once
length: 12
V: TRBV29-1
J: TRBJ2-5
D: NA
DNA: TGCAGCGTTGTGCCGGTCCAAGAGACCCAGTACTTC
CDR3: CSVVPVQETQYF

size: once
length: 16
V: TRBV5-5
J: TRBJ1-5
D: TRBD1
DNA: TGTGCCAGCAGCTTGGGGACAGGGATTGGCAATCAGCCCCAGCATTTT
CDR3: CASSLGTGIGNQPQHF

size: NA
length: 14
V: TRBV7-2
J: TRBJ2-3
D: NA
DNA: TGTGCCAGCAGCTTGAATACCCCGCCAGATACGCAGTATTTT
CDR3: CASSLNTPPDTQYF

size: NA
length: 16
V: TRBV24-1
J: TRBJ2-1
D: TRBD2
DNA: TGTGCCACCAGTGATACGCGGACTAGCGGGAGAAATGAGCAGTTCTTC
CDR3: CATSDTRTSGRNEQFF

size: NA
length: 15
V: TRBV7-8
J: TRBJ2-3
D: NA
DNA: TGTGCCAGCAGCAGGAGGGGAGGAAAGTCCGATACGCAGTATTTT
CDR3: CASSRRGGKSDTQYF

size: once
length: 15
V: TRBV3-1/TRBV3-2
J: TRBJ2-2
D: NA
DNA: TGTGCCAGCAGCCAAATGTCTACCAACACCGGGGAGCTGTTTTTT
CDR3: CASSQMSTNTGELFF

size: NA
length: 16
V: TRBV4-2
J: TRBJ1-4
D: NA
DNA: TGTGCCAGCAGCCCCCTCCGCCCTGCAACTAATGAAAAACTGTTTTTT
CDR3: CASSPLRPATNEKLFF

size: NA
length: 14
V: TRBV5-1
J: TRBJ2-7
D: TRBD2
DNA: TGCGCCAGCAGCTTGGTGCCTAGCGGGGGCGAGCAGTACTTC
CDR3: CASSLVPSGGEQYF

size: once
length: 14
V: TRBV5-1
J: TRBJ2-3
D: TRBD2
DNA: TGCGCCAGCAGCTCTGGGACTAGCGCCGATACGCAGTATTTT
CDR3: CASSSGTSADTQYF

size: NA
length: 14
V: TRBV5-6
J: TRBJ1-5
D: NA
DNA: TGTGCCAGCAGCTTGGGCATAGGGGTTCAGCCCCAGCATTTT
CDR3: CASSLGIGVQPQHF

size: NA
length: 14
V: TRBV19
J: TRBJ2-7
D: TRBD1
DNA: TGTGCCAGTAGTATTGACAGGGGGCCCTACGAGCAGTACTTC
CDR3: CASSIDRGPYEQYF

size: NA
length: 16
V: TRBV5-1
J: TRBJ2-7
D: NA
DNA: TGCGCCAGCAGCTTGGAGGGTCTCCAAAGCTCCTACGAGCAGTACTTC
CDR3: CASSLEGLQSSYEQYF